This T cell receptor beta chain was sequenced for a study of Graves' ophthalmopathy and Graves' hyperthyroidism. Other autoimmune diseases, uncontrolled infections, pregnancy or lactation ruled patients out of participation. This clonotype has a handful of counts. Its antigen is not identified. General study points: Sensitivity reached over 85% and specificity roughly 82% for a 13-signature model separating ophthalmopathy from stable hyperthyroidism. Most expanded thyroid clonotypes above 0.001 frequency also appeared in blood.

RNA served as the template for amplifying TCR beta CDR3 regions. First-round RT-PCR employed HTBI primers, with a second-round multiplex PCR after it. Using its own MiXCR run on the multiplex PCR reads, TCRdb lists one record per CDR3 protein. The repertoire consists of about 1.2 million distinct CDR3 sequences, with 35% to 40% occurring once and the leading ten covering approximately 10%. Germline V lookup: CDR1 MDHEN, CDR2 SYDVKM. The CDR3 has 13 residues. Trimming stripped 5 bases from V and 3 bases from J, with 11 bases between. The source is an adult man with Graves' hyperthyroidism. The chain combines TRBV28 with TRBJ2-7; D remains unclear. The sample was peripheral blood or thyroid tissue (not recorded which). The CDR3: CASSNRLGYEQYF. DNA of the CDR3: TGTGCCAGCAGTAACCGACTGGGCTACGAGCAGTACTTC.